The 25 T cell receptor beta chains below all came from one sample that was sequenced in a study of T cell repertoires in cytomegalovirus infection. TCRdb called the reads again in MiXCR, with one record for every CDR3 protein. The data contain nearly 70,000 distinct CDR3 sequences, 22% of them singletons. Their cognate antigens are unknown. The specimen sequenced was PBMCs, sequenced either directly or after in vitro stimulation (not recorded which). The origin of the receptors is a human donor in good health (CMV status not recorded). Some clones in this sample may be carry-over from other donors' samples.

The chain employs TRBV12-3 or TRBV12-4 and TRBJ1-5, with TRBD1 as a possible D gene (5 bases). V lost 2 bases and J lost 5, with 10 bases in between. This CDR3 region has 14 residues. The CDR3 DNA is TGTGCCAGCAGTTTATTGACAGTCGATCAGCCCCAGCATTTT. It codes for CASSLLTVDQPQHF.

The rearrangement uses TRBV7-2 and TRBJ2-1; 11 bases are a match to TRBD2. Losses at the gene ends were 5 bases for V and 2 bases for J; bases not matched to a gene: 5. The CDR3 runs 16 residues. Germline CDR1 and CDR2: SGHTA and FQGNSA. The CDR3 region is CASSVQLAGAYNEQFF. The CDR3 region has the DNA TGTGCCAGCAGCGTACAACTAGCGGGAGCCTACAATGAGCAGTTCTTC. Full variable domain (remainder filled in from reference TRBV7-2 and TRBJ2-1): GAGVSQSPSNKVTEKGKDVELRCDPISGHTALYWYRQSLGQGLEFLIYFQGNSAPDKSGLPSDRFSAERTGGSVSTLTIQRTQQEDSAVYLCASSVQLAGAYNEQFFGPGTRLTVL.

The table lists this clonotype with a few counts. The chain is built from TRBV5-6 and TRBJ2-3; TRBD2 matches 13 bases. J gave up 5 bases and V 3 bases, and 6 bases lay outside the gene matches. This CDR3 has 16 residues. Germline assignment: CDR1 SGHDT and CDR2 YYEEEE. The CDR3 DNA is TGTGCCAGCAGCTACGGACTAGCGGGAGTTCGAGATACGCAGTATTTT. Translating gives CASSYGLAGVRDTQYF. Complete variable domain (other parts from reference TRBV5-6 and TRBJ2-3): DAGVTQSPTHLIKTRGQQVTLRCSPKSGHDTVSWYQQALGQGPQFIFQYYEEEERQRGNFPDRFSGHQFPNYSSELNVNALLLGDSALYLCASSYGLAGVRDTQYFGPGTRLTVL.

A remark on this clonotype: A much bigger clone sits one base away, suggesting this may be a read error. DNA of the CDR3: TGTGCCAGCAGTCAACACAGGGTCCCCACCGGGGAGCTGCTTTTT. The encoded protein is CASSQHRVPTGELLF. The V and J genes are TRBV7-2 and TRBJ2-2, with D possibly TRBD1 on 6 matching bases. The CDR3 loop spans 15 amino acids. The germline V gene has CDR1 SGHTA and CDR2 FQGNSA.

The rearrangement joins TRBV7-8 to TRBJ2-3; no firm D call. Germline assignment: CDR1 SGHVS and CDR2 FQNEAQ. V lost 0 bases to trimming and J lost 4 bases, with 5 bases between them. The CDR3 is made up of 13 amino acids. This chain's CDR3 is CASSLAWADTQYF. DNA of the CDR3: TGTGCCAGCAGCTTAGCGTGGGCAGATACGCAGTATTTT. Together with reference TRBV7-8 and TRBJ2-3, the CDR3 gives the full variable domain: GAGVSQSPRYKVAKRGQDVALRCDPISGHVSLFWYQQALGQGPEFLTYFQNEAQLDKSGLPSDRFFAERPEGSVSTLKIQRTQQEDSAVYLCASSLAWADTQYFGPGTRLTVL.

This clonotype has a handful of counts. CDR3 DNA: TGTGCCAGTAGTATCCAGGCAGGGGGCACTGAAGCTTTCTTT. Protein: CASSIQAGGTEAFF. The chain recombines TRBV19 with TRBJ1-1; 7 bases agree with TRBD1. Germline V gene lookup returns CDR1 LNHDA and CDR2 SQIVND (reference sequence). Trimming removed 3 bases from V and 4 bases from J; junction bases left unmatched: 5. This CDR3 is 14 amino acids long.

This chain connects TRBV11-2 to TRBJ2-5, with a tentative D call TRBD1 (6 bases). From germline, CDR1 is SGHAT and CDR2 FQNNGV. This CDR3 spans 14 amino acids. Between the trimmed V and J ends, which lost 2 bases and 1 base, there was a span of 8 bases. CDR3 in amino acids: CASSLNRAQETQYF. In DNA form, the CDR3 reads TGTGCCAGCAGCTTAAACAGGGCCCAAGAGACCCAGTACTTC.

This clonotype was seen at least ten times. The gene calls are TRBV7-2 and TRBJ1-2, with D possibly TRBD1 on 6 matching bases. V was shortened by 5 bases and J by 2 bases, with 9 bases between the two germline ends. The CDR3 spans 13 residues. CDR1 is SGHTA, CDR2 FQGNSA, per germline. The CDR3 loop is CASSMDRNYGYTF. The CDR3, as DNA: TGTGCCAGCAGCATGGACAGAAACTATGGCTACACCTTC.

This clonotype was detected many times. The chain has TRBV12-3 or TRBV12-4 and TRBJ2-2; D gene unclear. V dropped 6 bases and J dropped 4 bases, with 6 bases sitting between them. The CDR3 is made up of 12 amino acids. This chain's CDR3 is CASRVFTGELFF. The CDR3 DNA is TGTGCCAGCAGGGTGTTCACCGGGGAGCTGTTTTTT.

The table lists this clonotype with a few counts. V usage is TRBV5-4 and J usage is TRBJ2-1; TRBD1 matches 10 bases. The CDR3 consists of 15 residues. V trimming: 4 bases; J trimming: 6 bases; junction bases outside the gene matches: 7. Germline V lookup: CDR1 SGHNT, CDR2 YYREEE (reference sequence). The CDR3 sequence is CASSGTGVGINEQFF. As DNA, the CDR3 is TGTGCCAGCAGCGGGACAGGGGTGGGCATCAATGAGCAGTTCTTC.

This chain uses TRBV4-1 with TRBJ1-2, with TRBD1 identical over 7 bases. The V and J ends lost 3 bases and 4 bases, in that order; junction bases with no gene match: 8. Germline V gene lookup returns CDR1 MGHRA and CDR2 YSYEKL. CDR3 length: 15 residues. In nucleotides, the CDR3 is TGCGCCAGCAGCCAGCACCAGGGGGAACTCTATGGCTACACCTTC. The encoded protein is CASSQHQGELYGYTF.

This clonotype came up many times. This chain uses TRBV27 with TRBJ2-1; no reliable D call. V was trimmed by 7 bases and J by 7 bases, leaving 14 bases between them. Germline CDR1 is MNHEY and CDR2 is SMNVEV (reference sequence). The CDR3 is 13 amino acids. CDR3 bases: TGTGCCAGCATCGCCACCGTGGGGAATGAGCAGTTCTTC. This translates into CASIATVGNEQFF.

This clonotype has a count of ten or more. The chain carries TRBV29-1 and TRBJ1-1, with D hard to call. This CDR3 spans 11 amino acids. Trimming took off 7 bases at V and 1 base at J, with 7 bases between the two ends. Germline lookup yields CDR1 SQVTM and CDR2 ANQGSEA. The CDR3 DNA is TGCAGCGGCTTGAAGAACACTGAAGCTTTCTTT. Translating gives CSGLKNTEAFF.

In this sample, this clonotype turned up many times. V and J are TRBV5-5 and TRBJ2-2; D might be TRBD2 (5 bases). Germline V gene data show CDR1 as SGHKS and CDR2 as YYEKEE (reference sequence). This CDR3 contains 14 residues. V lost 3 bases and J 7 bases, leaving 13 bases between the germline ends. CDR3 loop: CASSSPGLGGELFF. Written as DNA, the CDR3 is TGTGCCAGCAGCTCTCCCGGACTGGGCGGGGAGCTGTTTTTT.

This rearrangement joins TRBV28 to TRBJ1-2; 10 bases are a match to TRBD1. The CDR3 totals 17 residues. CDR1 and CDR2 (germline): MDHEN, SYDVKM. V shed 2 bases and J 4 bases; nucleotides not matched to a gene: 10. Here the CDR3 reads CASSLTPGTGVSYGYTF. The CDR3 nucleotides are TGTGCCAGCAGTTTAACCCCCGGGACAGGGGTATCCTATGGCTACACCTTC.

This clonotype was seen ten or more times. J is TRBJ1-1 and V is TRBV4-1, with 7 bases lining up with TRBD1. Germline values: CDR1 MGHRA, CDR2 YSYEKL. V lost 4 bases, J lost 3 bases, and 8 bases stayed unmatched. This CDR3 is built from 15 residues. Written as DNA, the CDR3 is TGCGCCAGCAGCCTTTCGTCTACAGGGGACACTGAAGCTTTCTTT. It codes for CASSLSSTGDTEAFF.

The V gene is TRBV20-1, the J gene TRBJ1-1; D perhaps matches TRBD1 (5 bases). Trimming left V 0 bases short and J 1 base short, with 9 bases between. Germline V gene sequence: CDR1 DFQATT, CDR2 SNEGSKA (reference sequence). This CDR3 contains 14 residues. The CDR3 loop is CSARDGTGNTEAFF. The CDR3 bases are TGCAGTGCTAGAGATGGGACGGGGAACACTGAAGCTTTCTTT.

This clonotype was observed a handful of times. The chain has TRBV12-3 or TRBV12-4 and TRBJ1-5, with D tentatively TRBD1 (6 bases). This CDR3 comprises 16 residues. Between the trimmed V and J ends, which lost 6 bases and 3 bases, there was a span of 18 bases. The CDR3 sequence: CASSDGGGRDNQPQHF. CDR3 nucleotides: TGTGCCAGCAGCGACGGGGGGGGCCGGGACAATCAGCCCCAGCATTTT.

A note on this clonotype: The junction departs from germline at one end; a sequencing error may be responsible. The genes are TRBV6-8 and TRBJ2-6; D call uncertain. There are 14 residues in the CDR3. Per germline, CDR1 MNHGY and CDR2 SAAAGT. The CDR3 nucleotides are TGTGCCAGCAGACCTCCTTCTGCGGCCAACGTCCTGTCTTTC. This encodes CASRPPSAANVLSF.

In its sample, this clonotype was seen a few times. The genes are TRBV9 and TRBJ1-2; 9 bases map to TRBD1. The germline V gene encodes CDR1 SGDLS and CDR2 YYNGEE. V trimming: 0 bases; J trimming: 1 base; junction bases outside the gene matches: 4. The CDR3 is made up of 16 amino acids. The CDR3 protein is CASSVVTGGYNYGYTF. As DNA, the CDR3 is TGTGCCAGCAGCGTAGTCACAGGGGGCTATAACTATGGCTACACCTTC.

This chain connects TRBV10-2 to TRBJ2-1; 7 bases fit TRBD2. Looked up from germline, CDR1 is WSHSY and CDR2 is SAAADI. CDR3 size: 15 residues. Losses at the gene ends were 2 bases for V and 8 bases for J; bases not matched to a gene: 9. CDR3 region: CASSEGGGPGDEQFF. CDR3 bases: TGCGCCAGCAGTGAGGGGGGAGGGCCTGGAGATGAGCAGTTCTTC.

This clonotype came up a few times. The rearrangement uses TRBV7-2 and TRBJ2-7, with 10 bases lining up with TRBD2. The CDR3 sequence is 15 residues long. Germline trimming cut 4 bases from V and 7 bases from J; bases unmatched to any gene: 10. Germline assignment: CDR1 SGHTA and CDR2 FQGNSA. The CDR3 nucleotides read TGTGCCAGCAGCTACCTAGCGGGAGTGGGCTTGGAGCAGTACTTC. It yields the protein CASSYLAGVGLEQYF.

The V gene is TRBV19, the J gene TRBJ2-7, with unresolved D. This CDR3 comprises 14 residues. V lost 4 bases to trimming and J lost 3 bases, with 13 bases between them. The germline V gene has CDR1 LNHDA and CDR2 SQIVND (reference sequence). As DNA, the CDR3 is TGTGCCAGTAGTACCGCGGACGCCCGCTACGAGCAGTACTTC. It translates to CASSTADARYEQYF. Looking up the rest from reference TRBV19 and TRBJ2-7 gives the full variable domain: DGGITQSPKYLFRKEGQNVTLSCEQNLNHDAMYWYRQDPGQGLRLIYYSQIVNDFQKGDIAEGYSVSREKKESFPLTVTSAQKNPTAFYLCASSTADARYEQYFGPGTRLTVT.

This clonotype was seen repeatedly, ten times or more. The gene calls are TRBV7-9 and TRBJ1-2, with D possibly TRBD1 on 6 matching bases. Germline V gene sequence: CDR1 SEHNR, CDR2 FQNEAQ (reference sequence). The V end was cut by 4 bases, the J end by 4 bases, with 16 bases between. CDR3 length: 15 residues. CDR3 residues: CASSSGTAGAYGYTF. The CDR3 DNA reads TGTGCCAGCAGCTCCGGTACGGCGGGGGCCTATGGCTACACCTTC.

There are a few counts of this clonotype. V and J are TRBV5-6 and TRBJ2-7; no clear D gene. The germline V and J ends were trimmed by 1 base and 0 bases, with 8 bases remaining between them. The CDR3 is 14 residues long. The germline CDR1 and CDR2 sequences are SGHDT and YYEEEE. For the CDR3, the DNA is TGTGCCAGCAGCTTGTGGGAACTCTCCTACGAGCAGTACTTC. Residues: CASSLWELSYEQYF.